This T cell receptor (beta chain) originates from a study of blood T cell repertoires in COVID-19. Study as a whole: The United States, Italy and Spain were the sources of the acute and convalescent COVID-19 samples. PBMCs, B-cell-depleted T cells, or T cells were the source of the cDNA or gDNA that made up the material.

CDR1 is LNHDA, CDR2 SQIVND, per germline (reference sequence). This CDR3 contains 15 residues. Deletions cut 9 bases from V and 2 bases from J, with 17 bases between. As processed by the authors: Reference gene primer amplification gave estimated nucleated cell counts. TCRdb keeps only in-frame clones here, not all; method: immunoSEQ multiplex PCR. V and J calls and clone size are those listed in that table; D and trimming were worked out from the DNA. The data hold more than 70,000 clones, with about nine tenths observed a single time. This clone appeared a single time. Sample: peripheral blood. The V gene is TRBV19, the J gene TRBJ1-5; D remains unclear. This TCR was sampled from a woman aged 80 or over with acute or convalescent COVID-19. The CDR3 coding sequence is TGTGCCAGCGTCTTTGGTGGCAACGGCAATCAGCCCCAGCATTTT. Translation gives CASVFGGNGNQPQHF.